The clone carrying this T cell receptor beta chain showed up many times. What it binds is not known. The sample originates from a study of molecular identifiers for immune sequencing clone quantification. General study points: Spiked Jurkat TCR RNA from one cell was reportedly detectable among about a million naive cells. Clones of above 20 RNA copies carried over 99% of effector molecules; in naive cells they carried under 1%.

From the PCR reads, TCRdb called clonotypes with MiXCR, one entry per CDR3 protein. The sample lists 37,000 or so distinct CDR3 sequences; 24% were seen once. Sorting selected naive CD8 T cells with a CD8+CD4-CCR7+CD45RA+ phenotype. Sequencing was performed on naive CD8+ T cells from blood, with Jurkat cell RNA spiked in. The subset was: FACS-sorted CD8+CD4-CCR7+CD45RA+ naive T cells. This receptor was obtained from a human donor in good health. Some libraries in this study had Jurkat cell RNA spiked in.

The CDR3 DNA reads as TGCAGCGTTGAAGGCCTAGTTAACAATGAGCAGTTCTTC. Its translation: CSVEGLVNNEQFF. The chain couples TRBV29-1 to TRBJ2-1; D is unclear. V was pared by 1 base and J by 5 bases, with 9 bases between. The germline V gene has CDR1 SQVTM and CDR2 ANQGSEA. The CDR3 length is 13 residues.